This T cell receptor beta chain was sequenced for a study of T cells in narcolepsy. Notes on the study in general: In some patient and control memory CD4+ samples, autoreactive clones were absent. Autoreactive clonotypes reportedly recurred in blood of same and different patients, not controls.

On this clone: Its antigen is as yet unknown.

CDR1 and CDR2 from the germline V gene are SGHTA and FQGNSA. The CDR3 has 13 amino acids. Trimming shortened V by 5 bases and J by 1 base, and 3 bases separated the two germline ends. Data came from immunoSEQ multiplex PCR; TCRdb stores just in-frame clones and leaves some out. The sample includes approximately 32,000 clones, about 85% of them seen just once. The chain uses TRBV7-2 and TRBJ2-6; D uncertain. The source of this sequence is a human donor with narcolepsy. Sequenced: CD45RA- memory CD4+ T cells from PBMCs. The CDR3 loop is CASSMSGANVLTF. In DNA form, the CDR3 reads TGTGCCAGCAGCATGTCTGGGGCCAACGTCCTGACTTTC.